This T cell receptor beta chain derives from a study of shared clonotypes between healthy human individuals. Study details: CD4 naive and memory got three plates each, CD8 naive two, CD8 memory one. The study's findings and limits: Approximately 5.1% was the fraction of naive CD4 clonotypes found shared across a few donors.

This CDR3 is 14 amino acids long. CDR1 MNHEY and CDR2 SVGAGI come from the germline V gene. V lost 6 bases and J lost 1, with 12 bases in between. Subsets obtained from CD4+ cells comprised CD45RA+ naive and CD45RA-negative memory cells. About this clone: Its antigen is unidentified.

Original data processing: Quality scores were absent from the junction-only immunoSEQ sequences, so filtering differed. The table came from immunoSEQ multiplex PCR; TCRdb's copy has only in-frame clones and leaves some out. D and trimming come from the DNA, and the V and J calls and clone size come from that table. This table holds over a million clones, roughly 96% found once. V and J are TRBV6-5 and TRBJ2-5; D perhaps matches TRBD1 (6 bases). The receptor's source is a man aged 25 to 40 in good health. Sequencing was carried out using naive CD4+ T cells sorted from blood. Subset given: CD45RA+ positively selected. The CDR3 region has the DNA TGTGCCAGCAGCCGGGGACAAGTCCAAGAGACCCAGTACTTC. As protein: CASSRGQVQETQYF.